The present T cell receptor beta chain was sequenced within a study of blood T cell repertoires in COVID-19. Trimming left V 1 base short and J 0 bases short, with 8 bases between. Looked up from germline, CDR1 is SGHDN and CDR2 is FVKESK. The CDR3 has 15 amino acids. Measured with immunoSEQ multiplex PCR; TCRdb has only the in-frame clones, and not every one. The table has about 240,000 clones, about nine tenths seen once; the top ten hold 2% to 3%. This clonotype was obtained from a woman aged 30 to 39 with acute COVID-19. The chain combines TRBV14 with TRBJ2-3; D might be TRBD2 (6 bases). The sample taken for sequencing was PBMCs or T cells enriched from blood (not recorded which). The CDR3 reads CASSQVGGSTDTQYF. The CDR3 DNA sequence: TGTGCCAGCAGCCAAGTGGGGGGTAGCACAGATACGCAGTATTTT.